This is a list of T cell receptor beta chains from one sample in a study of cytomegalovirus exposure and HLA in healthy donors. Sequencing was performed with immunoSEQ multiplex PCR; in TCRdb, only in-frame clones are kept and a portion is missing. The profile shows approximately 150,000 clones, roughly 80% of them singletons. Source material: PBMCs. Receptors were obtained from a young woman in good health and CMV-seronegative. Each CDR3 is given with its conserved first and last residue. D genes are given only for firm matches. A clone size is listed for some rows: how often the clone was seen (once, few, many), or a class if it is expanded.

j_call clone_size d_call v_call cdr3_aa cdr3_nt
TRBJ2-1 . . TRBV30 CASAGTVNNEQFF TGTGCCTCCGCGGGGACGGTTAACAATGAGCAGTTCTTC
TRBJ2-1 . . TRBV9 CASSPTGVVLYNEQFF TGTGCCAGCAGCCCGACGGGTGTCGTACTCTACAATGAGCAGTTCTTC
TRBJ1-6 . . TRBV7-2 CASSLAEAGFYNSPLHF TGTGCCAGCAGCTTAGCGGAAGCCGGGTTCTATAATTCACCCCTCCACTTT
TRBJ2-7 . . TRBV7-8 CASSLAFSDYEQYF TGTGCCAGCAGCTTAGCTTTCAGCGATTACGAGCAGTACTTC
TRBJ1-2 . . TRBV5-1 CASSLGRVLNYGYTF TGCGCCAGCAGCTTGGGCAGGGTGCTCAACTATGGCTACACCTTC
TRBJ1-1 few . TRBV7-6 CASRPTEMNTEAFF TGTGCCAGCAGGCCCACAGAGATGAACACTGAAGCTTTCTTT
TRBJ2-7 . TRBD2 TRBV9 CASSPGGTPGSHEQYF TGTGCCAGCAGCCCGGGGGGGACGCCAGGGTCGCACGAGCAGTACTTC
TRBJ2-5 . TRBD2 TRBV5-1 CASSLALAGVNGETQYF TGCGCCAGCAGCTTGGCTCTAGCGGGAGTCAATGGGGAGACCCAGTACTTC
TRBJ2-1 . . TRBV5-1 CASSLDGQGYEQFF TGCGCCAGCAGCCTCGACGGTCAGGGATATGAGCAGTTCTTC
TRBJ2-5 . TRBD1 TRBV27 CASSITGTELKETQYF TGTGCCAGCAGTATCACCGGGACAGAACTTAAAGAGACCCAGTACTTC
TRBJ2-1 . . TRBV4-1 CASSQDQAGWNEQFF TGCGCCAGCAGCCAAGACCAAGCAGGATGGAATGAGCAGTTCTTC
TRBJ2-1 . . TRBV30 CAWKSVGAGRGGRNEQFF TGTGCCTGGAAAAGCGTCGGGGCGGGGAGGGGGGGGCGAAATGAGCAGTTCTTC
TRBJ2-7 . TRBD1 TRBV4-1 CASSQVGTGDYEQYF TGCGCCAGCAGCCAAGTCGGGACAGGGGACTACGAGCAGTACTTC